Below, 7 T cell receptor beta chains from the same sample are listed, as sequenced in a study of T cell clonality in common variable immunodeficiency. Clones were sequenced by immunoSEQ multiplex PCR, and TCRdb holds only the in-frame ones, with some missing. The sample holds approximately 51,000 clones, and no clone turns up only once. Specimen: peripheral blood mononuclear cells. These TCRs come from a person between 18 and 75 years old in good health.

The table lists this clone with many counts. Read sequence stops 3 residues before the CDR3 end, and the germline J gene provides the missing end. The chain joins TRBV20-1 to TRBJ2-4, with 7 positions matching TRBD2. The CDR3 has 14 amino acids. The germline gives CDR1 DFQATT, CDR2 SNEGSKA (reference sequence). V lost 3 bases, J lost 0 bases, and 2 bases stayed unmatched. The DNA read from the CDR3 is TGCAGTGCTAGTCGGGGGGAAGCCAAAAACATT. It codes for CSASRGEAKNI. The CDR3 as a whole reads CSASRGEAKNIQYF.

This clone was counted ten times or more. The read terminates 3 residues before the CDR3 end, so the remaining end is supplied by the germline J gene. The chain is built from TRBV5-1 and TRBJ2-2; a weak D match, TRBD1 (5 bases). The CDR3 length is 16 residues. Per germline, CDR1 SGHRS and CDR2 YFSETQ. CDR3 region: CASSVSIVSGANVLFF. CDR3 bases read: TGCGCCAGCAGTGTTTCTATCGTCTCTGGGGCCAACGTG. The full variable domain, completed using reference TRBV5-1 and TRBJ2-2, is KAGVTQTPRYLIKTRGQQVTLSCSPISGHRSVSWYQQTPGQGLQFLFEYFSETQRNKGNFPGRFSGRQFSNSRSEMNVSTLELGDSALYLCASSVSIVSGANVLFFGEGSRLTVL.

This clone was counted many times. Read coverage stops 3 residues before the CDR3 terminus; the germline J gene supplies the remainder. This chain connects TRBV23-1 to TRBJ2-1, with D possibly being TRBD2 (6 bases). TRBV23-1 is identified as an open reading frame with a role that is uncertain. V shed 3 bases and J shed 6 bases, with 15 bases lying between them. This CDR3 region has 15 residues. The part of the CDR3 DNA that was read is TGCGCCAGCAGTCATCGGCTGCGGGGAGGCAATGAG. It specifies CASSHRLRGGNE. The full CDR3 reads CASSHRLRGGNEQFF.

This clone appeared many times. Partial CDR3 DNA: TGTGCCTGGAGCGGGAATTCACCC. Amino acids: CAWSGNSP. The full-length CDR3 reads as CAWSGNSPLHF. The chain is built from TRBV30 and TRBJ1-6; D unclear. The read ends 3 residues early relative to the CDR3; the germline J gene fills the gap. The CDR3 has 11 residues. CDR1 is GTSNPN and CDR2 is SVGIG in the germline V gene (reference sequence). V dropped 3 bases and J dropped 7 bases, with 4 bases sitting between them.

In this sample, this clone turned up many times. The sequenced fragment ends 3 residues before the CDR3 boundary, so the rest is inferred from the germline J gene. The chain links TRBV7-2 to TRBJ2-2; a weak D match, TRBD1 (5 bases). This CDR3 contains 15 residues. The germline CDR1 and CDR2 sequences are SGHTA and FQGNSA. The DNA read from the CDR3 is TGTGCCAGCAGCATCCGGACAACAACTAATGAAAAG. Its translation: CASSIRTTTNEK. The entire CDR3 sequence reads CASSIRTTTNEKLFF.

At least ten counts were recorded for this clone. Read coverage stops 3 residues before the CDR3 terminus; the germline J gene supplies the remainder. The chain joins TRBV29-1 to TRBJ1-2, with 9 bases that match TRBD1. The germline V gene encodes CDR1 SQVTM and CDR2 ANQGSEA. The CDR3 loop spans 14 amino acids. The V gene end was trimmed by 1 base and the J gene end by 4 bases; junction bases not matched to a gene: 4. The sequenced part of the CDR3 DNA is TGCAGCGTTGAAGGGACAGGGGCGGGCTATGGC. Encoded protein: CSVEGTGAGYG. The entire CDR3 sequence reads CSVEGTGAGYGYTF. The variable domain in full, completed from reference TRBV29-1 and TRBJ1-2, reads SAVISQKPSRDICQRGTSLTIQCQVDSQVTMMFWYRQQPGQSLTLIATANQGSEATYESGFVIDKFPISRPNLTFSTLTVSNMSPEDSSIYLCSVEGTGAGYGYTFGSGTRLTVV.

This clone appeared many times. The CDR3 end lies 3 residues beyond the end of the read and is filled in from the germline J gene. V and J are TRBV12-5 and TRBJ2-5; 7 nucleotides match TRBD2. Trimming at V came to 4 bases and at J to 5 bases, leaving 7 bases not matched to a gene. Germline-derived CDR1 and CDR2 are LGHNT and FRNRAP. This CDR3 is built from 14 residues. The sequenced part of the CDR3 DNA is TGTGCTAGTGGTTCCCCCGGGGGGATGGAGACC. It encodes CASGSPGGMET. The whole CDR3 sequence reads CASGSPGGMETQYF.